This passage covers 14 T cell receptor beta chains from one sample sequenced in a study of T cell responses to AZD1222 COVID-19 vaccine. Only in-frame clones appear in the TCRdb table, and some are missing; sequencing was by immunoSEQ multiplex PCR. Seen here are about 120,000 clones, roughly nine tenths observed once, and the top ten hold less than 6.5%. Sequencing was performed on peripheral blood, taken on day 0 of AZD1222 vaccination. The receptors derive from an adult in good health.

This sequence joins TRBV5-1 and TRBJ2-7, with D hard to call. The length of the CDR3 is 14 residues. Trimming removed 0 bases from V and 2 bases from J, with 9 bases in between. Germline V lookup: CDR1 SGHRS, CDR2 YFSETQ. CDR3 DNA sequence: TGCGCCAGCAGCTTGGGGATCCCAACCTACGAGCAGTACTTC. Its translation is CASSLGIPTYEQYF.

The chain carries TRBV2 and TRBJ1-5; D is ambiguous. Germline V lookup: CDR1 SNHLY, CDR2 FYNNEI. This CDR3 spans 15 amino acids. V lost 4 bases, J lost 1 base, and 11 bases lay in between. In nucleotides, the CDR3 is TGTGCCAGCAGTGGCGGAACACTGAGCAATCAGCCCCAGCATTTT. Its protein product is CASSGGTLSNQPQHF. The variable domain in full, with the rest retrieved from reference TRBV2 and TRBJ1-5, is EPEVTQTPSHQVTQMGQEVILRCVPISNHLYFYWYRQILGQKVEFLVSFYNNEISEKSEIFDDQFSVERPDGSNFTLKIRSTKLEDSAMYFCASSGGTLSNQPQHFGDGTRLSIL.

This chain uses TRBV28 with TRBJ2-5; D is uncertain. This CDR3 region has 12 residues. Germline V lookup: CDR1 MDHEN, CDR2 SYDVKM. V lost 11 bases and J 1 base, leaving 11 bases between the germline ends. DNA of the CDR3: TGTGCCTGTGGTGGGTCCCAAGAGACCCAGTACTTC. This codes for CACGGSQETQYF.

The chain is built from TRBV7-2 and TRBJ2-2; D call uncertain. The CDR3 totals 12 residues. Trimming removed 3 bases from V and 5 bases from J, with 4 bases in between. Germline V gene sequence: CDR1 SGHTA, CDR2 FQGNSA. The CDR3, as DNA: TGTGCCAGCAGCTTCACGACCGGGGAGCTGTTTTTT. Its protein is CASSFTTGELFF.

V is TRBV30 and J is TRBJ1-6, with TRBD1 as a possible D gene (5 bases). The CDR3 loop spans 15 amino acids. Germline loops: CDR1 GTSNPN, CDR2 SVGIG (reference sequence). V was clipped by 1 base and J by 9 bases, with 16 bases between them. The CDR3 region is CAWSAQGGFGSPLHF. The CDR3 DNA reads TGTGCCTGGAGTGCGCAGGGCGGCTTCGGTTCACCCCTCCACTTT.

V usage is TRBV30 and J usage is TRBJ1-5, with D perhaps matching TRBD1 (5 bases). Trimming took off 2 bases at V and 7 bases at J, with 12 bases between the two ends. This CDR3 comprises 13 residues. Germline V gene sequence: CDR1 GTSNPN, CDR2 SVGIG (reference sequence). The CDR3 nucleotides read TGTGCCTGGAGTTCCGAGGGGATCCAGCCCCAGCATTTT. Translating gives CAWSSEGIQPQHF.

The genes are TRBV6-5 and TRBJ1-6; unclear D gene. Germline V gives CDR1 MNHEY, CDR2 SVGAGI. V was cut by 6 bases and J by 10 bases, with 13 bases left in between. The CDR3 sequence is 13 residues long. CDR3 DNA sequence: TGTGCCAGCAGCCCGGGCCCAAACTCACCCCTCCACTTT. Residues: CASSPGPNSPLHF.

J is TRBJ1-1 and V is TRBV12-5; 7 positions agree with TRBD1. After removal of 6 bases from V and 8 bases from J, the junction contained 0 bases not matched to a gene. Germline V gene lookup returns CDR1 LGHNT and CDR2 FRNRAP. The CDR3 length is 10 residues. The CDR3 spells CASGGQEAFF. The CDR3 DNA is TGTGCTAGTGGGGGACAGGAAGCTTTCTTT.

A single count supports this clone. The V call is TRBV7-9, the J call TRBJ2-1; D tentatively reads TRBD1 or TRBD2 (6 bases each). Trimming pared 8 bases from V and 1 base from J, leaving 18 bases between. The germline gives CDR1 SEHNR, CDR2 FQNEAQ (reference sequence). The CDR3 loop spans 16 amino acids. The CDR3 reads CASREGGLGSYNEQFF. CDR3 nucleotides: TGTGCCAGCCGAGAAGGGGGGCTAGGATCCTACAATGAGCAGTTCTTC.

This clone was recorded a few times. The CDR3 sequence is CASEGNEQFF. In DNA, the CDR3 is TGTGCCAGCGAGGGCAATGAGCAGTTCTTC. This sequence joins TRBV2 and TRBJ2-1; D might be TRBD2 (5 bases). This CDR3 contains 10 residues. Germline V gene sequence: CDR1 SNHLY, CDR2 FYNNEI. With 8 bases removed from V and 6 bases from J, the gap between germline ends came to 5 bases.

J is TRBJ1-6 and V is TRBV9, with TRBD1 as a possible D gene (5 bases). Per the germline V gene, CDR1 is SGDLS and CDR2 is YYNGEE. With 4 bases removed from V and 6 bases from J, the gap between germline ends came to 14 bases. This CDR3 region has 15 residues. CDR3 in DNA: TGTGCCAGCAGCCCGGGGACCTCGGGTAATTCACCCCTCCACTTT. Translating gives CASSPGTSGNSPLHF.

The gene calls are TRBV28 and TRBJ1-6; unclear D gene. Germline V lookup: CDR1 MDHEN, CDR2 SYDVKM. Trimming left V 1 base short and J 9 bases short, with 4 bases between. The CDR3 has 12 residues. The CDR3 coding sequence is TGTGCCAGCAGTTTATTTACTTCACCCCTCCACTTT. It is translated as CASSLFTSPLHF.

The rearrangement joins TRBV27 to TRBJ1-2; no reliable D call. Between the trimmed V and J ends, which lost 8 bases and 0 bases, there was a span of 13 bases. Germline CDR1 MNHEY, CDR2 SMNVEV (reference sequence). The CDR3 is 14 residues long. CDR3 loop: CASGLGGTNYGYTF. CDR3 sequence (DNA): TGTGCCAGCGGCCTGGGAGGGACTAACTATGGCTACACCTTC.

This CDR3 reads CASSQGDPYYEQYF. The CDR3 bases are TGTGCCAGCTCTCAGGGGGATCCTTACTACGAGCAGTACTTC. The chain couples TRBV7-6 to TRBJ2-7; 7 nucleotides match TRBD1. Germline V gives CDR1 SGHVS, CDR2 FNYEAQ. V shed 8 bases, J shed 3 bases, and the junction held 10 bases outside the gene matches. The CDR3 is made up of 14 amino acids.